Listed below are T cell receptor beta chains from one sample, sequenced in a study of sequential checkpoint blockade in melanoma. The assay was immunoSEQ multiplex PCR, and TCRdb's table has in-frame clones only and misses some. The repertoire has thousands of clones, roughly nine tenths of them found once; the top ten carry roughly 14%. The sequenced sample was CD8+ T cells sorted from blood (inferred from file names), obtained from a patient given nivolumab and ipilimumab in sequence. The receptors here all came from a human donor with melanoma. CDR3s leave out the opening cysteine and the closing phenylalanine or tryptophan.

v_gene,CDR3aa
TRBV19,ASSISGKVYEQY
TRBV2,AIPHGVNTEAF
TRBV23-1,ASSQLREGGDTQY
TRBV2,ASSLTGREVD
TRBV5-6,ASSLNQEGPNYGYT
TRBV27,ASSSGLETYEQY
TRBV30,AWSGFSSGNTIY
TRBV7-3,ASSLSQGTEAF
TRBV6-1,AAGTGVYEQY
TRBV5-6,ASSGLAASVDQY
TRBV7-9,ASSSIRTDRDFGKLF
TRBV19,ASSILITGEQY
TRBV23-1,AYSRDRQDTNTEAF
TRBV2,ASSDVAGGTFGPQY
TRBV29-1,SVEDPLTGGASGELF
TRBV19,ASKEDGSYEQY
TRBV5-1,ASSLRQGAVGTEAF
TRBV13,ASSSGTGGKLEQY
TRBV5-1,ASSPPWTGEDGYT
TRBV7-8,ASSKEVGQPQH
TRBV2,ASSWTADNQPQH
TRBV19,ATRGLAGINEQF
TRBV28,ASRHRGRQPQH
TRBV9,ASSVSTGGYEQY
TRBV15,ATSAPGTGSVEQY
TRBV4-2,ASSQVETAGYT
TRBV9,ASSAGQGAGHTEAF
TRBV9,ASSVLDSPYEQY
TRBV5-4,ASSSDWSSGNTIY
TRBV5-4,ASSFRGGGTEAF
TRBV28,ASSLPTGERAEKLF
TRBV4-1,ASRPGTGNTEAF
TRBV19,ASSGGTSGTYVTDTQY
TRBV7-9,ASSSVASGSDEQF
TRBV19,ASSPGGRQF
TRBV4-1,ASSPGTGGYEQY
TRBV27,ASSFVTGGYEQY
TRBV19,ASSTRDRGFRTEAF
TRBV28,ASSSPASVSSYEQY